These 25 T cell receptor beta chains originate from one sample sequenced in a study of shared clonotypes between healthy human individuals (dated by TCRdb to 2019 to 2021). The method was the immunoSEQ multiplex PCR assay. The table comes from immuneACCESS by way of TCRdb, which keeps in-frame sequences with V and J called. Part of the clones is missing from these tables; in studies checked, under half for an unresolved V gene and the rest for unknown reasons. This sample holds some 470,000 clones; roughly four fifths were observed only once. The leading ten clones occupy 10% to 15% of the sample. The sample was PBMCs. The source of these receptors is a woman aged 35 to 49 in good health. Some clones in this sample may be carry-over from other donors' samples.

CDR3 coding DNA: TGTGCCAGCTCACCGTCCGATGAGCAGTTCTTC. Translating it yields CASSPSDEQFF. V and J are TRBV18 and TRBJ2-1; D ambiguous. The V and J ends lost 3 bases and 8 bases respectively, with 5 bases between them. The germline CDR1 and CDR2 sequences are KGHSH and LQKENI. The CDR3 spans 11 residues.

The chain combines TRBV5-1 with TRBJ1-3; 7 bases fit TRBD1. The germline gives CDR1 SGHRS, CDR2 YFSETQ. J gave up 7 bases and V 4 bases, and 8 bases lay outside the gene matches. This CDR3 has 14 residues. The CDR3 is CASSEGDSRNTIYF. In DNA, the CDR3 is TGCGCCAGCAGCGAGGGGGACAGCCGGAACACCATATATTTT.

The J gene is TRBJ1-6, the V gene TRBV5-1; 9 nucleotides match TRBD1. This CDR3 region has 15 residues. Looked up from germline, CDR1 is SGHRS and CDR2 is YFSETQ. V lost 3 bases to trimming and J lost 10 bases; unmatched junction nucleotides: 8. Here the CDR3 reads CASSWAGTGRSPLHF. The CDR3 bases are TGCGCCAGCAGCTGGGCCGGGACAGGGCGATCACCCCTCCACTTT.

The chain recombines TRBV28 with TRBJ1-5, with TRBD1 matching 7 bases. The V segment lost 6 bases and the J segment 4 bases; nucleotides outside the gene matches: 15. The CDR3 covers 17 residues. The germline V gene encodes CDR1 MDHEN and CDR2 SYDVKM. This CDR3 reads CASSNPRGERGNQPQHF. In nucleotides, the CDR3 is TGTGCCAGCAGCAACCCCAGGGGGGAACGCGGGAATCAGCCCCAGCATTTT.

This clone was seen more than once but under ten times. The genes are TRBV18 and TRBJ2-7; the match to TRBD2 covers 14 bases. The CDR3 contains 16 residues. Trimming took 2 bases from V and 7 from J; bases not matched to a gene: 7. Germline V gene sequence: CDR1 KGHSH, CDR2 LQKENI. The CDR3 DNA reads as TGTGCCAGCTCACCATCGACTAGCGGGAGGGCCAAGGAGCAGTACTTC. Protein product: CASSPSTSGRAKEQYF.

V gene TRBV30 combines with J gene TRBJ2-1, with D possibly matching TRBD2 (5 bases). CDR3 length equals 13 residues. CDR1 and CDR2 from the germline V gene are GTSNPN and SVGIG (reference sequence). Trimming removed 3 bases from V and 2 bases from J, with 8 bases in between. The CDR3 is CAWSGVTYNEQFF. In nucleotides, the CDR3 is TGTGCCTGGAGCGGGGTGACCTACAATGAGCAGTTCTTC. Full variable domain (outside the CDR3, taken from reference TRBV30 and TRBJ2-1): SQTIHQWPATLVQPVGSPLSLECTVEGTSNPNLYWYRQAAGRGLQLLFYSVGIGQISSEVPQNLSASRPQDRQFILSSKKLLLSDSGFYLCAWSGVTYNEQFFGPGTRLTVL.

In regard to this clone: A far larger clone is a single base away, which makes a read error likely. The identical CDR3 is also encoded by other nucleotide sequences in the sample. V usage is TRBV2 and J usage is TRBJ2-2; D is ambiguous. The germline V gene has CDR1 SNHLY and CDR2 FYNNEI. The length of the CDR3 is 11 residues. The CDR3 DNA reads TGCGCCAGCACCCCTTGGGGGGAGCTGTTTTTT. Translating it yields CASTPWGELFF.

The rearrangement links TRBV28 to TRBJ2-1, with 7 bases identical to TRBD1. Germline lookup yields CDR1 MDHEN and CDR2 SYDVKM. The CDR3 is made up of 18 amino acids. The V and J ends lost 6 bases and 2 bases, in that order; junction bases with no gene match: 16. CDR3 DNA: TGTGCCAGCAGAACCGCCCTCAGACAGGGTATGGCCTACAATGAGCAGTTCTTC. This gives the protein CASRTALRQGMAYNEQFF.

As to this clone: Additional DNA sequences in this sample encode the identical CDR3. This rearrangement joins TRBV30 to TRBJ2-7; 7 positions match TRBD1. With V trimmed by 0 bases and J by 2 bases, 1 base remained unmatched. The CDR3 length is 13 residues. Germline V gene sequence: CDR1 GTSNPN, CDR2 SVGIG (reference sequence). The CDR3 loop is CAWSVTGAYEQYF. The DNA of the CDR3 is TGTGCCTGGAGTGTTACAGGGGCCTACGAGCAGTACTTC.

Comment on this clone: The sample holds other DNA sequences that translate to the same CDR3. The CDR3 loop reads CASSPAGGNYEQYF. The CDR3, as DNA: TGTGCCAGCTCACCAGCCGGGGGAAACTACGAGCAGTACTTC. The chain carries TRBV18 and TRBJ2-7, with TRBD2 as a possible D gene (6 bases). Trimming cost V 2 bases and J 3 bases, with 11 bases left between them. Germline V gene sequence: CDR1 KGHSH, CDR2 LQKENI. The CDR3 is made up of 14 amino acids.

This clone was counted many times. The J gene is TRBJ2-3, the V gene TRBV7-2; TRBD2 agrees at 11 bases. Germline trimming cut 5 bases from V and 5 bases from J; bases unmatched to any gene: 9. Germline assignment: CDR1 SGHTA and CDR2 FQGNSA. The CDR3 extends over 16 amino acids. CDR3 region: CASSPFSGRAQDTQYF. DNA for the CDR3: TGTGCCAGCAGCCCATTTAGCGGGAGGGCCCAAGATACGCAGTATTTT.

The rearrangement links TRBV10-3 to TRBJ2-3, with 8 bases fitting TRBD2. Unmatched junction bases numbered 3, after V lost 6 bases and J lost 1 base. This CDR3 is built from 14 residues. CDR1 is ENHRY and CDR2 is SYGVKD in the germline V gene. This chain's CDR3 is CAISSTSGTDTQYF. The CDR3 nucleotides are TGTGCCATCAGCTCGACTAGCGGCACAGATACGCAGTATTTT.

The chain couples TRBV9 to TRBJ2-3; D uncertain. The V end was cut by 0 bases, the J end by 1 base, with 6 bases between. There are 14 residues in the CDR3. Germline lookup yields CDR1 SGDLS and CDR2 YYNGEE. DNA of the CDR3: TGTGCCAGCAGCGTAGTAGCCCGCACAGATACGCAGTATTTT. Its protein is CASSVVARTDTQYF.

The J gene is TRBJ2-3, the V gene TRBV7-9; 11 nucleotides match TRBD2. The CDR3 spans 15 residues. Germline V gene lookup returns CDR1 SEHNR and CDR2 FQNEAQ (reference sequence). V shed 5 bases, J shed 4 bases, and the junction held 5 bases outside the gene matches. CDR3 sequence: CASSELAGGADTQYF. CDR3 coding DNA: TGTGCCAGCAGCGAGCTAGCGGGAGGCGCAGATACGCAGTATTTT.

To note about this clone: In the same sample, other DNA sequences code for this CDR3. The chain employs TRBV10-3 and TRBJ2-3; D gene ambiguous. The CDR3 length is 11 residues. V was pared by 2 bases and J by 5 bases, with 2 bases between. Germline loops: CDR1 ENHRY, CDR2 SYGVKD. The CDR3 here is CAISEGDTQYF. The CDR3, as DNA: TGTGCCATCAGTGAGGGAGATACGCAGTATTTT.

This chain links TRBV11-2 with TRBJ1-1; 9 positions agree with TRBD1. CDR1 is SGHAT, CDR2 FQNNGV, per germline. Unmatched junction bases numbered 4, after V lost 5 bases and J lost 3 bases. This CDR3 contains 14 residues. The CDR3 DNA is TGTGCCAGCAGCCAGGGACAGGGATACACTGAAGCTTTCTTT. It codes for CASSQGQGYTEAFF.

This clone was picked up many times. Other DNA sequences in this sample translate to the same CDR3. The chain's CDR3 is CASSRGGSTEAFF. CDR3 DNA: TGTGCCAGCAGTAGGGGAGGGAGCACTGAAGCTTTCTTT. V and J are TRBV28 and TRBJ1-1; D might be TRBD1 (5 bases). The V gene lost 5 bases and the J gene lost 4 bases, with 11 bases spanning the gap. The CDR3 spans 13 residues. Per the germline V gene, CDR1 is MDHEN and CDR2 is SYDVKM. Full variable domain (rest looked up from reference TRBV28 and TRBJ1-1): DVKVTQSSRYLVKRTGEKVFLECVQDMDHENMFWYRQDPGLGLRLIYFSYDVKMKEKGDIPEGYSVSREKKERFSLILESASTNQTSMYLCASSRGGSTEAFFGQGTRLTVV.

This clone was found once. The gene calls are TRBV28 and TRBJ2-2; no clear D gene. CDR1 is MDHEN, CDR2 SYDVKM, per germline. The CDR3 totals 15 residues. V was pared by 4 bases and J by 0 bases, with 9 bases between. CDR3: CASSSSFANTGELFF. In DNA, the CDR3 is TGTGCCAGCAGTTCAAGTTTCGCGAACACCGGGGAGCTGTTTTTT.

This sequence joins TRBV7-2 and TRBJ2-7, with 10 bases that match TRBD2. V dropped 1 base and J dropped 6; count of bases not matched to a gene: 12. Germline V CDR1 and CDR2: SGHTA, FQGNSA. The CDR3 has 17 residues. CDR3 sequence (DNA): TGTGCCAGCAGCTTAGGATGGACAGCCGGGACTAGCGCCGAGCAGTACTTC. This codes for CASSLGWTAGTSAEQYF. Filled out from reference TRBV7-2 and TRBJ2-7, the complete variable domain reads GAGVSQSPSNKVTEKGKDVELRCDPISGHTALYWYRQSLGQGLEFLIYFQGNSAPDKSGLPSDRFSAERTGGSVSTLTIQRTQQEDSAVYLCASSLGWTAGTSAEQYFGPGTRLTVT.

This clone showed up just once. The chain employs TRBV18 and TRBJ2-3, with D uncertain. From germline, CDR1 is KGHSH and CDR2 LQKENI. V was cut by 3 bases and J by 6 bases, with 10 bases left in between. The CDR3 is made up of 13 amino acids. The CDR3 region is CASSPSLRDTQYF. CDR3 DNA: TGTGCCAGCTCACCGAGTTTAAGGGATACGCAGTATTTT.

This clone has just a few counts. The rearrangement joins TRBV7-8 to TRBJ1-6; no clear D gene. Trimming removed 0 bases at V and 10 bases at J, with 10 bases between. Germline CDR1 reads SGHVS; CDR2 reads FQNEAQ. This CDR3 comprises 14 residues. The CDR3 DNA is TGTGCCAGCAGCTTAGCGTGGGATAGCTCACCCCTCCACTTT. Protein product: CASSLAWDSSPLHF.

This rearrangement joins TRBV11-2 to TRBJ2-5; the match to TRBD2 covers 8 bases. The CDR3 extends over 17 amino acids. Germline V gene data show CDR1 as SGHAT and CDR2 as FQNNGV. J gave up 4 bases and V 2 bases, and 12 bases lay outside the gene matches. CDR3 nucleotides: TGTGCCAGCAGCTTATTTCGGTCGGGACTAGTGGGAGAGACCCAGTACTTC. Its translation: CASSLFRSGLVGETQYF.

The chain has TRBV5-1 and TRBJ1-1; no firm D call. CDR3 length: 13 residues. The germline V gene has CDR1 SGHRS and CDR2 YFSETQ. V shed 5 bases and J shed 1 base, with 9 bases lying between them. CDR3 region: CASSEQQNTEAFF. CDR3 bases: TGCGCCAGCAGTGAACAGCAGAACACTGAAGCTTTCTTT. Supplemented by reference TRBV5-1 and TRBJ1-1, the full variable domain reads KAGVTQTPRYLIKTRGQQVTLSCSPISGHRSVSWYQQTPGQGLQFLFEYFSETQRNKGNFPGRFSGRQFSNSRSEMNVSTLELGDSALYLCASSEQQNTEAFFGQGTRLTVV.

The genes are TRBV27 and TRBJ2-1; 8 positions agree with TRBD2. The CDR3 contains 17 residues. The ends lost 3 bases at V and 6 bases at J; junction bases unmatched: 13. Germline CDR1 MNHEY, CDR2 SMNVEV (reference sequence). CDR3 DNA: TGTGCCAGCAGTTTCAACCCGCCGGGACTAGGGGCCAATGAGCAGTTCTTC. It encodes CASSFNPPGLGANEQFF.

This clone was detected once. The V and J genes are TRBV11-2 and TRBJ1-1, with D perhaps TRBD1 (6 bases). The CDR3 sequence is 12 residues long. In germline, CDR1 is SGHAT, CDR2 FQNNGV. The V end was cut by 4 bases, the J end by 4 bases, with 7 bases between. The CDR3 nucleotides read TGTGCCAGCAGCTCCAGGGGCACTGAAGCTTTCTTT. Protein product: CASSSRGTEAFF.